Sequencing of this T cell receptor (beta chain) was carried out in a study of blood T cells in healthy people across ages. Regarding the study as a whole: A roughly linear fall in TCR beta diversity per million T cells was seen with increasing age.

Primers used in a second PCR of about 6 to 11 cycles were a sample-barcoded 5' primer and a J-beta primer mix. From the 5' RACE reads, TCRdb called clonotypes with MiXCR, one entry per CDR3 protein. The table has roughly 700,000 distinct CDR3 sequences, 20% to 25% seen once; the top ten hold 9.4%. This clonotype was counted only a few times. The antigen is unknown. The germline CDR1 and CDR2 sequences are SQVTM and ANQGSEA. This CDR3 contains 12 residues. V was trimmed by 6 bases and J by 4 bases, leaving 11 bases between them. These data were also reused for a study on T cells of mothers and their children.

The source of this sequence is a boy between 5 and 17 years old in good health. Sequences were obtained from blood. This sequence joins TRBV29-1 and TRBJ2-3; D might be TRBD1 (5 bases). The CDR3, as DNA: TGCAGCGTAACCGACAGCGCAGATACGCAGTATTTT. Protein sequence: CSVTDSADTQYF.